This T cell receptor (beta chain) was documented in a study of a mutant IDH1 vaccine in newly diagnosed glioma. Time point denoted: week 35, safety follow-up. Vaccination comprised doses that each held 300 ug of mutant IDH1 20-mer peptide, plus topical imiquimod. The germline V and J ends were trimmed by 3 bases and 0 bases, with 5 bases remaining between them. The CDR3 sequence is 13 residues long. CDR1 SGHNT and CDR2 YENEEA come from the germline V gene. Clones were read by immunoSEQ multiplex PCR, and TCRdb kept only the in-frame ones, dropping some. The sample lists 40,000 to 55,000 clones, around 78% seen once, with over 9% in the top ten. Details on this clone: Its antigen remains unknown.

The sample in question was PBMCs, obtained from a glioma patient whose treatment included an IDH1 peptide vaccine. The chain has TRBV11-3 and TRBJ1-2; D is uncertain. The TCR originated in a man aged 40-49 years with glioma. The CDR3: CASSFNPNYGYTF. In DNA form, the CDR3 reads TGTGCCAGCAGCTTTAATCCTAACTATGGCTACACCTTC.